Below, 20 T cell receptor beta chains from the same sample are listed, as sequenced in a study of blood T cells in healthy people across ages (dated by TCRdb to between 2015 and 2016). Preparation of the library involved 5' RACE. Sequencing was carried out with an Illumina HiSeq 2500. A second PCR of about 7 to 12 cycles was run with a J-beta primer mix and a sample-barcoded 5' primer. TCRdb reprocessed the public reads (quality trimming at Q25 with fastp, clone calling with MiXCR) and kept in-frame beta chains. Rows are combined by CDR3 protein, so each entry shows the most common genes and DNA. This sample gives about 810,000 distinct CDR3 sequences in total; 35% to 40% of them show up just once. The leading ten clones occupy under 15% of the sample. Sequenced: blood. These receptors were collected from a man younger than 30 in good health.

This sequence joins TRBV12-3 or TRBV12-4 and TRBJ1-3, with 7 bases matching TRBD1. The CDR3 is 17 residues long. The V segment lost 10 bases and the J segment 4 bases; nucleotides outside the gene matches: 19. This CDR3 reads CAIPKDRVSFGGNTIYF. CDR3 DNA sequence: TGTGCCATCCCTAAAGACAGGGTATCCTTTGGGGGAAACACCATATATTTT.

Many counts were recorded for this clonotype. The chain joins TRBV7-2 to TRBJ2-1, with TRBD2 matching 7 bases. Losses at the gene ends were 5 bases for V and 7 bases for J; bases not matched to a gene: 5. The CDR3 consists of 13 residues. The germline V gene has CDR1 SGHTA and CDR2 FQGNSA. CDR3 protein: CASSLVGGNEQFF. The CDR3 DNA is TGTGCCAGCAGCCTAGTCGGGGGGAATGAGCAGTTCTTC.

The rearrangement uses TRBV9 and TRBJ1-2, with 12 bases fitting TRBD1. V was clipped by 4 bases and J by 8 bases; unmatched bases: 6. The CDR3 loop spans 14 amino acids. Germline V gene sequence: CDR1 SGDLS, CDR2 YYNGEE. CDR3 sequence: CASSTGTGGWGYTF. CDR3 sequence (DNA): TGTGCCAGCAGCACCGGGACAGGGGGCTGGGGCTACACCTTC.

The chain joins TRBV29-1 to TRBJ1-2, with a weak D call TRBD1 (5 bases). Germline V lookup: CDR1 SQVTM, CDR2 ANQGSEA. The CDR3 has 12 amino acids. V shed 7 bases and J shed 7 bases, with 16 bases lying between them. CDR3 coding DNA: TGCAGCGCTCAAAGCGGGGGTGTTGGCTACACCTTC. Residues: CSAQSGGVGYTF.

J is TRBJ1-1 and V is TRBV25-1; D uncertain. The CDR3 sequence is 13 residues long. Per the germline V gene, CDR1 is MGHDK and CDR2 is SYGVNS. Trimming took off 3 bases at V and 1 base at J, with 6 bases between the two ends. CDR3 residues: CASSDLANTEAFF. The CDR3 coding sequence is TGTGCCAGCAGTGATTTGGCGAACACTGAAGCTTTCTTT.

This clonotype was detected many times. This chain joins TRBV5-5 and TRBJ2-7; D unresolved. The CDR3 has 14 residues. V was cut by 4 bases and J by 0 bases, with 11 bases left in between. CDR1 is SGHKS, CDR2 YYEKEE, per germline (reference sequence). The CDR3 is CASSPTLSSYEQYF. As DNA, the CDR3 is TGTGCCAGCAGCCCAACCTTGTCCTCCTACGAGCAGTACTTC.

This chain connects TRBV20-1 to TRBJ1-2, with 7 nucleotides matching TRBD1. The CDR3 is 13 amino acids. The germline CDR1 and CDR2 sequences are DFQATT and SNEGSKA (reference sequence). Unmatched junction bases numbered 8, after V lost 6 bases and J lost 4 bases. The chain's CDR3 is CSAPRQGIYGYTF. In DNA form, the CDR3 reads TGCAGTGCACCCCGACAGGGTATCTATGGCTACACCTTC.

As concerns this clonotype: The junction shows a germline mismatch at one end, possibly a read error. This chain uses TRBV12-3 or TRBV12-4 with TRBJ2-7, with 8 bases identical to TRBD2. The CDR3 extends over 15 amino acids. The CDR3 spells CTSTSDSGVANEQYF. The CDR3 nucleotides are TGTACCAGCACCTCCGATAGCGGGGTGGCTAATGAGCAGTACTTC.

This sequence joins TRBV6-1 and TRBJ2-1; D might be TRBD1 or TRBD2, each matching 5 bases. The V end was cut by 5 bases, the J end by 8 bases, with 16 bases between. CDR1 is MNHNS, CDR2 SASEGT, per germline. The CDR3 runs 14 residues. CDR3 in amino acids: CASSPDSVGDEQFF. CDR3 nucleotides: TGTGCCAGCAGTCCCGACAGCGTCGGGGATGAGCAGTTCTTC.

This clonotype appeared many times. CDR3 bases: TGTGCCAGCTCACCCGAATACGAGCAGTACTTC. Protein product: CASSPEYEQYF. The chain uses TRBV18 and TRBJ2-7; D remains unclear. The CDR3 sequence is 11 residues long. Trimming left V 3 bases short and J 4 bases short, with 4 bases between. The germline V gene encodes CDR1 KGHSH and CDR2 LQKENI. The full variable domain, its missing parts supplied by reference TRBV18 and TRBJ2-7, is NAGVMQNPRHLVRRRGQEARLRCSPMKGHSHVYWYRQLPEEGLKFMVYLQKENIIDESGMPKERFSAEFPKEGPSILRIQQVVRGDSAAYFCASSPEYEQYFGPGTRLTVT.

This clonotype was seen a few times. The CDR3 DNA reads as TGTGCCAGCAGTTACGGGGGCCGTGAAGCTTTCTTT. It translates to CASSYGGREAFF. The chain has TRBV6-6 and TRBJ1-1; a possible D gene is TRBD1 (6 bases). Germline V gives CDR1 MNHNY, CDR2 SVGAGI (reference sequence). Trimming cost V 2 bases and J 7 bases, with 8 bases left between them. CDR3 length equals 12 residues.

Many counts were recorded for this clonotype. The rearrangement joins TRBV4-1 to TRBJ2-3; D might be TRBD2 (6 bases). Germline CDR1 MGHRA, CDR2 YSYEKL. The CDR3 has 16 amino acids. Trimming left V 1 base short and J 0 bases short, with 11 bases between. CDR3 coding DNA: TGCGCCAGCAGCCAAGGATCCGGGACTAGCACAGATACGCAGTATTTT. Protein sequence: CASSQGSGTSTDTQYF.

This clonotype has only a few counts. This rearrangement joins TRBV12-3 or TRBV12-4 to TRBJ2-7; 8 nucleotides align to TRBD2. Trimming removed 3 bases from V and 7 bases from J; junction bases left unmatched: 14. The CDR3 sequence is 16 residues long. CDR3 region: CASSFGGDPVGNEQYF. CDR3 bases: TGTGCCAGCAGTTTCGGGGGGGACCCGGTCGGCAATGAGCAGTACTTC.

With regard to this clonotype: A much more abundant neighbour one base away suggests this may be a read error. V usage is TRBV19 and J usage is TRBJ2-1; no reliable D call. Germline CDR1 is LNHDA and CDR2 is SQIVND (reference sequence). V was trimmed by 3 bases and J by 14 bases, leaving 17 bases between them. The CDR3 loop spans 13 amino acids. The CDR3 DNA is TGTGCCAGTAGTATGTCCACAGTCGGTCAAGAGTTCTTC. This encodes CASSMSTVGQEFF.

The gene calls are TRBV15 and TRBJ2-5, with D perhaps TRBD2 (5 bases). The tail of the sequence fits TRBJ2-1 better, so the J call may be wrong. Germline lookup yields CDR1 LNHNV and CDR2 YYDKDF (reference sequence). The CDR3 is 13 amino acids. The CDR3 sequence: CATRGLALETQFF. The CDR3, as DNA: TGTGCCACCAGGGGCCTAGCCCTAGAGACCCAGTTCTTC.

This clonotype was observed a few times. The chain links TRBV20-1 to TRBJ1-2; D uncertain. Trimming cost V 7 bases and J 0 bases, with 6 bases left between them. CDR1 is DFQATT, CDR2 SNEGSKA, per germline (reference sequence). The CDR3 consists of 11 residues. CDR3 DNA: TGCAGTGACACGGCTAACTATGGCTACACCTTC. It codes for CSDTANYGYTF.

In this sample, this clonotype turned up many times. V and J are TRBV20-1 and TRBJ1-2; D remains unclear. The CDR3 totals 16 residues. V shed 3 bases and J shed 6 bases, with 23 bases lying between them. CDR1 and CDR2 (germline): DFQATT, SNEGSKA (reference sequence). CDR3 sequence: CSASRPGEGRRHGYTF. As DNA, the CDR3 is TGCAGTGCTAGTCGACCCGGAGAGGGTAGAAGACATGGCTACACCTTC.

The chain recombines TRBV12-3 or TRBV12-4 with TRBJ1-5, with 12 bases aligning to TRBD1. This CDR3 spans 19 amino acids. With 6 bases clipped from V and 0 bases from J, the junction kept 12 bases outside the gene matches. In DNA form, the CDR3 reads TGTGCCAGCAGACCTGGGGGGGGGACAGGGGGCTATAGCAATCAGCCCCAGCATTTT. It codes for CASRPGGGTGGYSNQPQHF.

In its sample, this clonotype was seen a few times. This chain connects TRBV28 to TRBJ1-2, with TRBD1 matching 8 bases. Trimming removed 6 bases from V and 5 bases from J; junction bases left unmatched: 11. The V gene's germline CDR1 is MDHEN and CDR2 SYDVKM. The CDR3 is made up of 15 amino acids. CDR3 amino acids: CASSPFRRGQYGYTF. In nucleotides, the CDR3 is TGTGCCAGCAGCCCCTTCCGCAGGGGGCAGTATGGCTACACCTTC.

V is TRBV4-1 and J is TRBJ2-2, with D perhaps TRBD1 or TRBD2 (5 bases each). The CDR3 extends over 16 amino acids. V shed 3 bases and J shed 5 bases, with 16 bases lying between them. The V gene's germline CDR1 is MGHRA and CDR2 YSYEKL. CDR3 DNA sequence: TGCGCCAGCAGCCAGAGCCAGGGTCGGGGAACCGGGGAGCTGTTTTTT. This sequence encodes CASSQSQGRGTGELFF.